Each of the 15 T cell receptor beta chains below was sequenced from the same sample in a study of blood T cell repertoires in COVID-19. Profiling relied on immunoSEQ multiplex PCR, and the TCRdb table lists in-frame clones only, not all of them. The data contain 65,000 to 100,000 clones, around 80% of them singletons. Sequences were obtained from peripheral blood. These receptors were taken from a woman of 80 years or more with acute or convalescent COVID-19.

V usage is TRBV9 and J usage is TRBJ1-3; no definite D call. Germline lookup yields CDR1 SGDLS and CDR2 YYNGEE. V was pared by 0 bases and J by 4 bases, with 8 bases between. The CDR3 has 14 residues. The CDR3 DNA follows: TGTGCCAGCAGCGTAGACGCGATGGGAAACACCATATATTTT. Amino acids: CASSVDAMGNTIYF.

The chain recombines TRBV10-2 with TRBJ2-1, with 11 positions matching TRBD2. Trimming at V came to 4 bases and at J to 8 bases, leaving 4 bases not matched to a gene. This CDR3 has 14 amino acids. Germline lookup yields CDR1 WSHSY and CDR2 SAAADI. For the CDR3, the DNA is TGCGCCAGCAGTGTACTAGCGGGGGTGTATGAGCAGTTCTTC. Encoded protein: CASSVLAGVYEQFF.

The chain joins TRBV4-3 to TRBJ1-3; possibly TRBD1 for D (6 bases). The CDR3 is 16 residues long. CDR1 is LGHNA and CDR2 is YSLEER in the germline V gene. V lost 0 bases and J 2 bases, leaving 11 bases between the germline ends. CDR3 sequence (DNA): TGCGCCAGCAGCCAAGATTTCGAGGGGGCTGGAAACACCATATATTTT. Residues: CASSQDFEGAGNTIYF.

This clone was detected a few times. J is TRBJ1-1 and V is TRBV27, with 7 bases aligning to TRBD1. V lost 3 bases and J lost 7; bases outside the gene matches: 11. The CDR3 consists of 15 residues. Germline V gives CDR1 MNHEY, CDR2 SMNVEV (reference sequence). The CDR3, as DNA: TGTGCCAGCAGTTTCCTACAGGGGAAAAGGCTTGAAGCTTTCTTT. It yields the protein CASSFLQGKRLEAFF.

In its sample, this clone was seen once. This sequence joins TRBV18 and TRBJ2-7, with TRBD1 matching 9 bases. Germline loops: CDR1 KGHSH, CDR2 LQKENI. The ends lost 3 bases at V and 3 bases at J; junction bases unmatched: 9. The CDR3 contains 16 residues. The CDR3 loop is CASSPTGGTGGYEQYF. CDR3 sequence (DNA): TGTGCCAGCTCACCCACAGGGGGCACAGGGGGCTACGAGCAGTACTTC. Looking up the rest from reference TRBV18 and TRBJ2-7 gives the full variable domain: NAGVMQNPRHLVRRRGQEARLRCSPMKGHSHVYWYRQLPEEGLKFMVYLQKENIIDESGMPKERFSAEFPKEGPSILRIQQVVRGDSAAYFCASSPTGGTGGYEQYFGPGTRLTVT.

Notes on this clone: Compared with germline, one end of the junction differs, possibly owing to a read error. CDR3 DNA sequence: TGTGCCAGCAGTTCCCATTCAGCCCGAGGGTCCTACAAGCAGTACTTC. This codes for CASSSHSARGSYKQYF. This rearrangement joins TRBV27 to TRBJ2-7; a weak D match, TRBD2 (5 bases). This CDR3 is 16 amino acids long. Germline V gene lookup returns CDR1 MNHEY and CDR2 SMNVEV (reference sequence).

The CDR3, as DNA: TGTGCCAGTTGGGCGGGGCAGAGCCCTGGAAACACCATATATTTT. Translating it yields CASWAGQSPGNTIYF. This rearrangement joins TRBV28 to TRBJ1-3, with TRBD1 as a possible D gene (5 bases). Trimming pared 9 bases from V and 2 bases from J, leaving 17 bases between. Germline V CDR1 and CDR2: MDHEN, SYDVKM. This CDR3 has 15 amino acids.

The rearrangement links TRBV7-8 to TRBJ2-7; maybe TRBD1 (5 bases). The CDR3 has 19 amino acids. V was trimmed by 5 bases and J by 2 bases, leaving 28 bases between them. From germline, CDR1 is SGHVS and CDR2 FQNEAQ. CDR3 bases: TGTGCCAGCAGCCGAAGCAGGGTGGGGATCGAGATTACTGCCTACGAGCAGTACTTC. It yields the protein CASSRSRVGIEITAYEQYF.

This chain links TRBV6-5 with TRBJ2-7; the match to TRBD1 covers 10 bases. V gave up 6 bases and J gave up 3 bases; unmatched junction bases: 5. CDR1 MNHEY and CDR2 SVGAGI come from the germline V gene. This CDR3 spans 14 amino acids. The CDR3 protein is CASSRTGGFYEQYF. The CDR3 DNA is TGTGCCAGCAGCCGGACAGGGGGTTTCTACGAGCAGTACTTC.

V and J are TRBV19 and TRBJ2-4; D remains unclear. CDR1 and CDR2 from the germline V gene are LNHDA and SQIVND (reference sequence). The V end lost 5 bases, the J end lost 3 bases, and 5 bases lay between the germline ends. This CDR3 spans 12 amino acids. The CDR3 reads CASSFHKNIQYF. The CDR3 nucleotides read TGTGCCAGTAGTTTTCACAAAAACATTCAGTACTTC.

The V and J genes are TRBV18 and TRBJ2-5, with 8 nucleotides matching TRBD2. There are 17 residues in the CDR3. V dropped 2 bases and J dropped 4; count of bases not matched to a gene: 12. Germline assignment: CDR1 KGHSH and CDR2 LQKENI. CDR3 protein: CASSPVPAGGLGETQYF. The CDR3 DNA sequence: TGTGCCAGCTCACCAGTACCGGCGGGGGGTCTTGGAGAGACCCAGTACTTC.

The V call is TRBV29-1, the J call TRBJ1-2; a possible D gene is TRBD1 (5 bases). The CDR3 consists of 13 residues. Germline loops: CDR1 SQVTM, CDR2 ANQGSEA. Trimming took 8 bases from V and 2 from J, leaving 15 bases between them. The CDR3 DNA reads TGCAGCCGAGGGGAGGGATGGAACTATGGCTACACCTTC. It is translated as CSRGEGWNYGYTF.

The chain employs TRBV15 and TRBJ1-4; 9 nucleotides agree with TRBD1. Germline lookup yields CDR1 LNHNV and CDR2 YYDKDF (reference sequence). V dropped 3 bases and J dropped 7; count of bases not matched to a gene: 9. The CDR3 runs 16 residues. CDR3 coding DNA: TGTGCCACCAGCAGCTATACAGGGGGCCGGCCTGAAAAACTGTTTTTT. Amino acid sequence: CATSSYTGGRPEKLFF.

The V and J genes are TRBV11-2 and TRBJ2-4; 8 positions agree with TRBD2. V was pared by 1 base and J by 8 bases, with 7 bases of the junction left unmatched. In germline, CDR1 is SGHAT, CDR2 FQNNGV. The CDR3 is 15 residues long. The CDR3 protein is CASSLAGGQKDIQYF. CDR3 in DNA: TGTGCCAGCAGCTTAGCGGGGGGGCAAAAAGACATTCAGTACTTC.

The V gene is TRBV27, the J gene TRBJ2-5; 7 bases are a match to TRBD1. V lost 10 bases to trimming and J lost 2 bases; unmatched junction nucleotides: 7. The length of the CDR3 is 13 residues. Germline values: CDR1 MNHEY, CDR2 SMNVEV (reference sequence). CDR3 nucleotides: TGTGCCACCTCCTGGACAGGTCAAGAGACCCAGTACTTC. Translation gives CATSWTGQETQYF.